This is a list of T cell receptor beta chains from one sample in a study of regulatory T cells in long-lasting Graves disease. TCRdb fed the multiplex PCR reads into MiXCR, producing one record per CDR3 protein. This table holds roughly 560,000 distinct CDR3 sequences, about 16% found once. The sample was also reused in another study, on T cells in Graves' hyperthyroidism and ophthalmopathy.

The input for sequencing was peripheral blood mononuclear cells (PBMCs), taken at new diagnosis, from a patient treated with antithyroid drugs. The source of these receptors is a middle-aged woman with Graves disease. CDR3s include the opening cysteine and the closing phenylalanine or tryptophan. The D gene is left open where the match is weak. Clone size appears in some rows only: once, few, many, or a class for an expanded clone.

j_gene: TRBJ1-1
v_gene: TRBV11-2
abundance: many
d_gene: .
CDR3nt: TGTGCCAGCAGCTTAACGGGTAGGGGCTACACTGAAGCTTTCTTT
CDR3aa: CASSLTGRGYTEAFF

j_gene: TRBJ1-1
v_gene: TRBV19
abundance: .
d_gene: TRBD1
CDR3nt: TGTGCCACGCGGACAGGGATGAACACTGAAGCTCTCTTT
CDR3aa: CATRTGMNTEALF

j_gene: TRBJ2-5
v_gene: TRBV12-3/TRBV12-4
abundance: .
d_gene: .
CDR3nt: TGTGCCAGCAGTTTACGGGGGGCGGTGGATAAAGAGACCCAGTACTTC
CDR3aa: CASSLRGAVDKETQYF

j_gene: TRBJ2-1
v_gene: TRBV6-5
abundance: .
d_gene: TRBD1
CDR3nt: TGTGCCAGCAGTTACTTGAGGGGGCCTGAATATGAGCAGTTCTTC
CDR3aa: CASSYLRGPEYEQFF

j_gene: TRBJ1-1
v_gene: TRBV6-1
abundance: many
d_gene: .
CDR3nt: TGTGCCAGCAGGCGCGACCGATATGAAGCTTTCTTT
CDR3aa: CASRRDRYEAFF

j_gene: TRBJ1-2
v_gene: TRBV27
abundance: many
d_gene: .
CDR3nt: TGTGCCAGCAGCCCCTTTCAAGCGGCTAACTATGGCTACACCTTC
CDR3aa: CASSPFQAANYGYTF

j_gene: TRBJ2-1
v_gene: TRBV11-1
abundance: few
d_gene: TRBD2
CDR3nt: TGTGCCAGCAGCTCCAGCGGGGGGGCCGGGGAGCAGTTCTTC
CDR3aa: CASSSSGGAGEQFF

j_gene: TRBJ1-6
v_gene: TRBV30
abundance: many
d_gene: .
CDR3nt: TGTGCCTGGAGTCCGATGACCTGGTCACCCCTCCACTTT
CDR3aa: CAWSPMTWSPLHF

j_gene: TRBJ2-1
v_gene: TRBV12-3/TRBV12-4
abundance: many
d_gene: .
CDR3nt: TGTGCCAGCAGTTGGACAGTCTACAATGAGCAGTTCTTC
CDR3aa: CASSWTVYNEQFF

j_gene: TRBJ2-2
v_gene: TRBV20-1
abundance: few
d_gene: .
CDR3nt: TGCAGTGCCCAAGGAGCGCCGGGCACCGGGGAGCTGTTTTTT
CDR3aa: CSAQGAPGTGELFF

j_gene: TRBJ1-3
v_gene: TRBV7-3
abundance: few
d_gene: .
CDR3nt: TGTGCCAGCAGCCCGAGTTGGGGAAACACCATATATTTT
CDR3aa: CASSPSWGNTIYF

j_gene: TRBJ1-1
v_gene: TRBV12-3/TRBV12-4
abundance: many
d_gene: TRBD1
CDR3nt: TGTGCCAGCAGTCATGGACAGGGGTTCACTCTTAACACTGAAGCTTTCTTT
CDR3aa: CASSHGQGFTLNTEAFF

j_gene: TRBJ1-1
v_gene: TRBV6-9
abundance: many
d_gene: .
CDR3nt: TGTGCCAGCAGTTACAGTAGCCCTGAAGCTTTCTTT
CDR3aa: CASSYSSPEAFF

j_gene: TRBJ1-2
v_gene: TRBV12-3/TRBV12-4
abundance: many
d_gene: TRBD1
CDR3nt: TGTGCCAGCAGTTTGGGGGACAGCGGCTATGGCTACACCTTC
CDR3aa: CASSLGDSGYGYTF

j_gene: TRBJ2-3
v_gene: TRBV30
abundance: .
d_gene: .
CDR3nt: TGTGCCTGGAGTGTCATAGGGTCCTCTAGCACAGATACGCAGTATTTT
CDR3aa: CAWSVIGSSSTDTQYF

j_gene: TRBJ2-3
v_gene: TRBV20-1
abundance: .
d_gene: TRBD2
CDR3nt: TGCAGTGCTAGAGATCCCAAGCGGGGGGGCACAGATACGCAGTATTTT
CDR3aa: CSARDPKRGGTDTQYF

j_gene: TRBJ1-2
v_gene: TRBV3-1
abundance: many
d_gene: TRBD1
CDR3nt: TGTGCCAGCAGCCAAAGCACAGGGGTCGGCTACACCTTC
CDR3aa: CASSQSTGVGYTF

j_gene: TRBJ2-7
v_gene: TRBV12-5
abundance: .
d_gene: .
CDR3nt: TGTGCTAGTGGTTTGGTAGGAGGGAAAAGCGCCCACGAGCAGTACTTC
CDR3aa: CASGLVGGKSAHEQYF

j_gene: TRBJ1-5
v_gene: TRBV6-1
abundance: many
d_gene: TRBD1
CDR3nt: TGTGCCAGCAGACTAGGGGGCGCAGGAAATCAGCCCCAGCATTTT
CDR3aa: CASRLGGAGNQPQHF

j_gene: TRBJ2-1
v_gene: TRBV2
abundance: many
d_gene: TRBD2
CDR3nt: TGTGCCAGCAGTGAAGGACTAGCGGGGACTCATGAGCAGTTCTTC
CDR3aa: CASSEGLAGTHEQFF

j_gene: TRBJ1-6
v_gene: TRBV19
abundance: .
d_gene: .
CDR3nt: TGTGCCAGTAGTTCGGGGCGGACGGGAGATTCACCCCTCCACTTT
CDR3aa: CASSSGRTGDSPLHF

j_gene: TRBJ2-5
v_gene: TRBV29-1
abundance: many
d_gene: TRBD2
CDR3nt: TGCAGCGTCTCACCCTCTAGCGGGTTGGAGACCCAGTACTTC
CDR3aa: CSVSPSSGLETQYF

j_gene: TRBJ2-7
v_gene: TRBV11-2
abundance: .
d_gene: TRBD1
CDR3nt: TGTGCCAGCAGCTTAGATCGCATCGCGAGGGGGCGGAGAATAAACTACGAGCAGTACTTC
CDR3aa: CASSLDRIARGRRINYEQYF

j_gene: TRBJ1-5
v_gene: TRBV7-2
abundance: few
d_gene: .
CDR3nt: TGTGCCAGCAGCTTGTTACAGGGATCTTATCAGCCCCAGCATTTT
CDR3aa: CASSLLQGSYQPQHF

j_gene: TRBJ1-6
v_gene: TRBV10-3
abundance: .
d_gene: TRBD1
CDR3nt: TGTGCCATCAGTGAACGTACAGGGGCCCCTAATTCACCCCTCCACTTT
CDR3aa: CAISERTGAPNSPLHF

j_gene: TRBJ2-1
v_gene: TRBV7-9
abundance: .
d_gene: .
CDR3nt: TGTGCCAGCACCATACCCAGTCCCATTCATTTCGGGGTTTCTGAGCAGTTCTTC
CDR3aa: CASTIPSPIHFGVSEQFF

j_gene: TRBJ1-1
v_gene: TRBV3-1
abundance: many
d_gene: .
CDR3nt: TGTGCCAGCGGCAGTGTGGGGACGGCTGAAGCTTTCTTT
CDR3aa: CASGSVGTAEAFF

j_gene: TRBJ2-3
v_gene: TRBV25-1
abundance: .
d_gene: .
CDR3nt: TGTGCCAGCAGTGGTACGGGGCCGCCGGTAACAGATACGCAGTATTTT
CDR3aa: CASSGTGPPVTDTQYF

j_gene: TRBJ1-4
v_gene: TRBV29-1
abundance: few
d_gene: .
CDR3nt: TGCAGCGTTGTAAAGGGGAATAATGAAAAACTGTTTTTT
CDR3aa: CSVVKGNNEKLFF

j_gene: TRBJ1-1
v_gene: TRBV3-1
abundance: many
d_gene: .
CDR3nt: TGTGCCAGCAGCCAAGGAATGGCCCGGCCCACTGAAGCTTTCTTT
CDR3aa: CASSQGMARPTEAFF

j_gene: TRBJ2-1
v_gene: TRBV11-3
abundance: many
d_gene: .
CDR3nt: TGTGCCAGCAGCCAGTCTCTGGAGAATGAGCAGTTCTTC
CDR3aa: CASSQSLENEQFF

j_gene: TRBJ2-7
v_gene: TRBV13
abundance: few
d_gene: .
CDR3nt: TGTGCCAGTGCGTACGACGGGTCCTACGAGCAGTACTTC
CDR3aa: CASAYDGSYEQYF

j_gene: TRBJ1-2
v_gene: TRBV20-1
abundance: many
d_gene: .
CDR3nt: TGCAGTGCTCCACAGGGTAACTATGGCTACACCTTC
CDR3aa: CSAPQGNYGYTF

j_gene: TRBJ1-3
v_gene: TRBV9
abundance: once
d_gene: .
CDR3nt: TGTGCCAGCAGCGTAGCCACAGGGCTAGGAAACACCATATATTTT
CDR3aa: CASSVATGLGNTIYF

j_gene: TRBJ1-2
v_gene: TRBV4-1
abundance: few
d_gene: TRBD1
CDR3nt: TGCGCCAGCAGCCAAGAAGTTAGGGACAGGGGGCTTGGCTACACCTTC
CDR3aa: CASSQEVRDRGLGYTF

j_gene: TRBJ1-2
v_gene: TRBV11-2
abundance: many
d_gene: .
CDR3nt: TGTGCCAGCAGCTTAGTACAGGGAAACTATGGCTACACCTTC
CDR3aa: CASSLVQGNYGYTF